The entry that follows covers one TCR beta chain sequence. This sample stems from a study of shared clonotypes between healthy human individuals. Original processing notes: ImmunoSEQ only sent back junction sequences with no quality scores, so filtering was done differently. Method: immunoSEQ multiplex PCR; TCRdb's copy keeps in-frame clones and lacks some. V and J calls and clone size are those listed in that table; D and trimming were worked out from the DNA. The data contain more than 550,000 clones, 55% to 80% of them singletons. CDR3 length: 15 residues. The germline V gene has CDR1 SGHTA and CDR2 FQGNSA. Trimming cost V 5 bases and J 5 bases; bases outside gene matches: 8.

The J gene is TRBJ2-5, the V gene TRBV7-2; 10 nucleotides match TRBD1. Sequenced sample: memory CD4+ T cells sorted from blood. Subset noted: CD45RA-negative fraction. The clonotype originates from a woman in her 30s in good health. The CDR3 region is CASSPGWGQGETQYF. As DNA, the CDR3 is TGTGCCAGCAGCCCGGGCTGGGGACAGGGGGAGACCCAGTACTTC. The entire variable domain, with the rest obtained from reference TRBV7-2 and TRBJ2-5, is as follows: GAGVSQSPSNKVTEKGKDVELRCDPISGHTALYWYRQSLGQGLEFLIYFQGNSAPDKSGLPSDRFSAERTGGSVSTLTIQRTQQEDSAVYLCASSPGWGQGETQYFGPGTRLLVL.